The entry below gives a single T cell receptor (beta chain) sequence along with its context. This record belongs to a study of early T cells in non-severe SARS-CoV-2 infection. TCRdb reprocessed the 5' RACE reads with MiXCR, giving one entry per CDR3 protein. The profile covers tens of thousands of distinct CDR3 sequences, with approximately 12% appearing a single time and roughly 1.2% taken by the ten largest. This CDR3 contains 15 residues. Losses at the gene ends were 1 base for V and 4 bases for J; bases not matched to a gene: 6. Germline loops: CDR1 SQVTM, CDR2 ANQGSEA. The rearrangement joins TRBV29-1 to TRBJ2-5; 10 nucleotides line up with TRBD2. This TCR was sampled from an adult who was a healthcare worker with PCR-confirmed SARS-CoV-2 infection or an uninfected control (not recorded which). The donor label of this sample is uncertain. The material was whole blood, obtained at baseline. DNA for the CDR3: TGCAGCGTTGAAGGCGAGCGGGGGGGCGGAGAGACCCAGTACTTC. The encoded protein is CSVEGERGGGETQYF.